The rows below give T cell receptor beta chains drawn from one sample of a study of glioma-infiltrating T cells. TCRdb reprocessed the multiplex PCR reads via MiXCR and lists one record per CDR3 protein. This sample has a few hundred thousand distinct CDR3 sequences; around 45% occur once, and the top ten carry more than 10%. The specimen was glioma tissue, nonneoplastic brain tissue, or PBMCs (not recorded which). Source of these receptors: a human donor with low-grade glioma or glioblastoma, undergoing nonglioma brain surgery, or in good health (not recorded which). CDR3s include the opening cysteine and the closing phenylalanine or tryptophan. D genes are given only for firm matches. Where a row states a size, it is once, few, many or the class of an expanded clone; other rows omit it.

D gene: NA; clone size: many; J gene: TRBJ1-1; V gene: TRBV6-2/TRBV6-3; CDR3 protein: CASSYVASVPEAFF; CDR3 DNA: TGTGCCAGCAGTTACGTCGCCTCGGTGCCTGAAGCTTTCTTT
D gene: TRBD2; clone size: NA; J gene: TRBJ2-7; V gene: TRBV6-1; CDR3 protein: CARSEAGDYEQYF; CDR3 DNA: TGTGCCAGAAGTGAAGCGGGGGACTACGAGCAGTACTTC
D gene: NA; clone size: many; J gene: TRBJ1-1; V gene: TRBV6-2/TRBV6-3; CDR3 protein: CASSKINTEAFF; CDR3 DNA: TGTGCCAGCAGTAAAATTAACACTGAAGCTTTCTTT
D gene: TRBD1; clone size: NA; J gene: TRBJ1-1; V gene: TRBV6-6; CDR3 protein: CASSVEDRGPGNTEAFF; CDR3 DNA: TGTGCCAGCAGCGTAGAGGACAGGGGCCCGGGGAACACTGAAGCTTTCTTT
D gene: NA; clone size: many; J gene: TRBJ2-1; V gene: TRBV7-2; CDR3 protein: CASSRTGFINEQFF; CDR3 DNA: TGTGCCAGCAGCAGAACCGGGTTCATCAATGAGCAGTTCTTC
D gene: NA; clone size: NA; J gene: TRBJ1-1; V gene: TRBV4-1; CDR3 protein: CASSQDQNTNTEAFF; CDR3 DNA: TGCGCCAGCAGCCAAGATCAAAACACGAACACTGAAGCTTTCTTT
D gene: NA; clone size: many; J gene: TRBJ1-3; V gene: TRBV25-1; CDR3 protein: CASSEAASGNTIYF; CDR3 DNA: TGTGCCAGCAGTGAGGCAGCCTCTGGAAACACCATATATTTT
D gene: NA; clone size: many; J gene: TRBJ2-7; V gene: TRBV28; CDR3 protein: CASSLLGTSLDEQYF; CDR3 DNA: TGTGCCAGCAGTCTACTCGGGACCTCCCTGGACGAGCAGTACTTC
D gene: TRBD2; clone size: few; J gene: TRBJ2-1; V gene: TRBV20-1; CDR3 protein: CSARSIRAGVVNEQFF; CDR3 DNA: TGCAGTGCTAGATCTATTCGAGCGGGAGTGGTCAATGAGCAGTTCTTC
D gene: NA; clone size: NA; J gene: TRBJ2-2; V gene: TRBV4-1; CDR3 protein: CASSQRQNTGELFF; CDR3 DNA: TGCGCCAGCAGCCAACGACAGAACACCGGGGAGCTGTTTTTT
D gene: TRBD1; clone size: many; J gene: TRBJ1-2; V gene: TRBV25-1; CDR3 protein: CASSEGDRGKSYTF; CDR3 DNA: TGTGCCAGCAGTGAGGGAGACAGGGGAAAAAGCTACACCTTC
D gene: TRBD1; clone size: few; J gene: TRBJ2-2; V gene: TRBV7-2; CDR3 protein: CASSSRQGGTGELFF; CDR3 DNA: TGTGCCAGCAGCTCTCGACAGGGGGGGACCGGGGAGCTGTTTTTT
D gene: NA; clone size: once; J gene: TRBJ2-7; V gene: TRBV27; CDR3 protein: CASKPLGTPGYEQYF; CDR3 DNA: TGTGCCAGCAAACCGCTCGGGACTCCGGGCTACGAGCAGTACTTC
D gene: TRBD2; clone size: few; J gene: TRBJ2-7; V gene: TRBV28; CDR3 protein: CASSSPGLADEQYF; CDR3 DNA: TGTGCCAGCAGTTCGCCGGGACTAGCGGACGAGCAGTACTTC
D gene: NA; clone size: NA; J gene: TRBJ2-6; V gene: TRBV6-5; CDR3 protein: CASSYSWGSWANVLTF; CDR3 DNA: TGTGCCAGCAGTTACTCGTGGGGCTCTTGGGCCAACGTCCTGACTTTC
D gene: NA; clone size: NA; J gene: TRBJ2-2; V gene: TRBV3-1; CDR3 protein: CASSPRVGGHHGELFF; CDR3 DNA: TGTGCCAGCAGCCCCCGGGTTGGGGGGCATCACGGGGAGCTGTTTTTT
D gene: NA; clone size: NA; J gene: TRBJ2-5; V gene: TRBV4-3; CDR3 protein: CASSEVPNQETQYF; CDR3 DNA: TGCGCCAGCAGCGAAGTGCCTAATCAAGAGACCCAGTACTTC
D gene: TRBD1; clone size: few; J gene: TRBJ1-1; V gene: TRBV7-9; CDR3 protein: CATQGVFGAEAFF; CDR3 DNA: TGCGCTACTCAGGGGGTATTTGGCGCTGAAGCTTTCTTT
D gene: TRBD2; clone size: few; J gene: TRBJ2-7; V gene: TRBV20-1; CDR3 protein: CSARTLPSGGDYEQYF; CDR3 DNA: TGCAGTGCTAGAACCCTCCCTAGCGGGGGCGACTACGAGCAGTACTTC
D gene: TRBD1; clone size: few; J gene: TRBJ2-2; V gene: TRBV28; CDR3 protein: CASSLKQGAGTGELFF; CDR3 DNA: TGTGCCAGCAGTTTAAAACAGGGGGCCGGCACCGGGGAGCTGTTTTTT
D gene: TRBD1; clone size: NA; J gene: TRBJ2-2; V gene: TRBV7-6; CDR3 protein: CASSLDRVGNGELFF; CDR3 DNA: TGTGCTAGCAGCCTAGACAGGGTCGGTAACGGGGAGCTGTTTTTT
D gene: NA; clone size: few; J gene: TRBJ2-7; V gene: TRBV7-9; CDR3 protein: CASSRGAEASYEQYF; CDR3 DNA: TGTGCCAGCAGTCGGGGAGCGGAAGCCTCCTACGAGCAGTACTTC
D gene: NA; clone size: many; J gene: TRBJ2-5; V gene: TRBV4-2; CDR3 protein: CASSQDDGRAKTQYF; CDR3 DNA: TGTGCCAGCAGCCAAGATGATGGTCGAGCAAAGACCCAGTACTTC
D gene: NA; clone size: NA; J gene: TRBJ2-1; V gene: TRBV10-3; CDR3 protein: CAIRDGNEQFF; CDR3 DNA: TGTGCCATCAGGGACGGTAATGAGCAGTTCTTC
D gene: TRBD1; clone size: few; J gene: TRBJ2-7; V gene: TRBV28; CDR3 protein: CASGWDRGPEQYF; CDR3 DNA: TGTGCCAGCGGTTGGGACAGGGGGCCAGAGCAGTACTTC
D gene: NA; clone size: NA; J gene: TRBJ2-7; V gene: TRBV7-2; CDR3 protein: CASSFIGSDGEQYF; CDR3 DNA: TGTGCCAGCAGCTTCATCGGGAGCGATGGCGAGCAGTACTTC
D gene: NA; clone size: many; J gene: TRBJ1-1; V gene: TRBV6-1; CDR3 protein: CASSVEGANTEAFF; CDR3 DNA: TGTGCCAGCAGTGTGGAAGGGGCCAACACTGAAGCTTTCTTT
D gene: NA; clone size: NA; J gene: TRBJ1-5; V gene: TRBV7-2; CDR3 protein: CASSLEPADPNQPQHF; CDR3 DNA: TGTGCCAGCAGCTTAGAGCCAGCTGACCCGAATCAGCCCCAGCATTTT
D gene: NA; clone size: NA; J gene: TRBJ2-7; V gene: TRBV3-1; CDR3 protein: CASQGRLSYEQYF; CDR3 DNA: TGTGCCAGCCAAGGGCGCCTCTCCTACGAGCAGTACTTC
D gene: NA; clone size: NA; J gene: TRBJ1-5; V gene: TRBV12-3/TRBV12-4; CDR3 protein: CASSLEGRNQPQHF; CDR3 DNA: TGTGCCAGCAGTTTAGAAGGGAGGAATCAGCCCCAGCATTTT
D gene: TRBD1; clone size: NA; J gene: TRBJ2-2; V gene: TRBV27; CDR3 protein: CASRGQHLSNTGELFF; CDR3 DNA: TGTGCCAGCAGGGGACAGCATCTATCGAACACCGGGGAGCTGTTTTTT
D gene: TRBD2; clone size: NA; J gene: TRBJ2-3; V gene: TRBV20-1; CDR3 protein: CSASGAAGAGDTQYF; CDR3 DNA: TGCAGTGCAAGCGGGGCAGCGGGAGCGGGCGATACGCAGTATTTT
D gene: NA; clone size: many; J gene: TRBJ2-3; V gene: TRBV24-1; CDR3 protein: CATAASSWTTDTQYF; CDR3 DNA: TGTGCCACCGCCGCGTCTTCGTGGACTACAGATACGCAGTATTTT
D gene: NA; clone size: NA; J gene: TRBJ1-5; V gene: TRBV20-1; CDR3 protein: CSARGTGPISQPQHF; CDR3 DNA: TGCAGTGCTAGGGGTACAGGGCCAATTAGTCAGCCCCAGCATTTT
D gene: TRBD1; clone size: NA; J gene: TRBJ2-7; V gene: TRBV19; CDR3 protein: CASSRDRGQGPYEQYF; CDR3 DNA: TGTGCCAGTAGTAGGGACAGGGGGCAGGGACCCTACGAGCAGTACTTC
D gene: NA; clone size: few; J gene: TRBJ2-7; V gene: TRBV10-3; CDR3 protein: CAISNYRDSYEQYF; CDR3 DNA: TGTGCCATCAGTAACTACAGGGATTCCTACGAGCAGTACTTC
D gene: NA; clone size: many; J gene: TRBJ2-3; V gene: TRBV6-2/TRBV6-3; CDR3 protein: CASRNRVPTDTQYF; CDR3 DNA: TGTGCCAGCAGAAACAGGGTTCCCACAGATACGCAGTATTTT